What follows describes a single T cell receptor (beta chain). The data originate from a study of blood T cell repertoires in COVID-19. Study overall: The United States, Italy and Spain supplied acute and convalescent COVID-19 samples. T cells, B-cell-depleted T cells, or PBMCs provided the cDNA or gDNA that served as material.

Living in under 30 US areas, the participants were between roughly 18 and 89 years of age. Germline V lookup: CDR1 SGHRS, CDR2 YFSETQ. The germline V and J ends were trimmed by 0 bases and 0 bases, with 16 bases remaining between them. The CDR3 has 18 amino acids. In the original processing: Reference gene primer amplification gave nucleated cell count estimates. Sequencing was performed with immunoSEQ multiplex PCR; in TCRdb, only in-frame clones are kept and a portion is missing. Clone size and the V and J calls come from that table; the DNA yielded D and trimming. This table holds a few hundred thousand clones, 86% found once.

This chain links TRBV5-1 with TRBJ1-3; D might be TRBD1 (6 bases). This TCR was sampled from a woman aged 25 to 39 who had been exposed to COVID-19. The sequencing input was PBMCs or T cells enriched from blood (not recorded which). The CDR3 loop reads CASSLAEQGYNSGNTIYF. For the CDR3, the DNA is TGCGCCAGCAGCTTGGCTGAACAGGGCTACAACTCTGGAAACACCATATATTTT. The full variable domain, with the rest looked up from reference TRBV5-1 and TRBJ1-3, is KAGVTQTPRYLIKTRGQQVTLSCSPISGHRSVSWYQQTPGQGLQFLFEYFSETQRNKGNFPGRFSGRQFSNSRSEMNVSTLELGDSALYLCASSLAEQGYNSGNTIYFGEGSWLTVV.